A selection of T cell receptor beta chains follows, all from one sample in a study of blood T cell repertoires in COVID-19. The table came from immunoSEQ multiplex PCR; TCRdb's copy has only in-frame clones and leaves some out. The sample has 250,000 to 350,000 clones, around 87% seen once; the top ten hold around 7.8%. Sequenced material: peripheral blood. The receptors stem from a woman aged 50 to 60 who had recovered from COVID-19. Each CDR3 is given with its conserved first and last residue. The D gene is left open where the match is weak. Clone sizes are given selectively: once, few, many, or a class where the clone is expanded.

abundance,j_gene,d_gene,len,v_gene,CDR3aa,CDR3nt
-,TRBJ2-7,TRBD1,13,TRBV6-1,CASSEWDSEKKYF,TGTGCCAGCAGTGAATGGGACAGCGAAAAAAAGTACTTC
-,TRBJ1-1,-,12,TRBV28,CASSSSGVEAFF,TGTGCCAGCAGTTCCTCAGGGGTTGAAGCTTTCTTT
-,TRBJ2-1,-,14,TRBV2,CASGDTFSYNEQFF,TGTGCCAGCGGGGACACCTTCTCCTACAATGAGCAGTTCTTC
-,TRBJ1-1,-,13,TRBV5-1,CASSFAGYTEAFF,TGCGCCAGCAGCTTCGCCGGTTACACTGAAGCTTTCTTT
-,TRBJ1-5,-,13,TRBV10-3,CAISESRDQPQHF,TGTGCCATCAGTGAGTCCCGAGATCAGCCCCAGCATTTT
-,TRBJ1-2,TRBD1,14,TRBV25-1,CASSEWGQGSGYTF,TGTGCCAGCAGTGAATGGGGACAGGGGTCTGGCTACACCTTC
-,TRBJ1-3,TRBD1,14,TRBV3-1/TRBV3-2,CASSQGQGRNTIYF,TGTGCCAGCAGCCAAGGACAGGGACGAAACACCATATATTTT
-,TRBJ2-2,TRBD1,16,TRBV5-1,CASSSDTGALSGELFF,TGCGCCAGCAGCTCGGATACAGGGGCACTGAGCGGGGAGCTGTTTTTT
-,TRBJ2-3,-,13,TRBV14,CASSGRGTDTQYF,TGTGCCAGCAGTGGGCGGGGCACAGATACGCAGTATTTT
-,TRBJ2-7,-,14,TRBV3-1/TRBV3-2,CASSPAQQGGEQYF,TGTGCCAGCAGCCCCGCCCAACAGGGTGGCGAGCAGTACTTC
-,TRBJ1-1,-,15,TRBV27,CASSLLGGIYTEAFF,TGTGCCAGCAGTTTATTGGGCGGGATTTACACTGAAGCTTTCTTT
-,TRBJ1-3,-,15,TRBV10-3,CAISEGINSGNTIYF,TGTGCCATCAGTGAGGGCATTAACTCTGGAAACACCATATATTTT
-,TRBJ2-1,TRBD2,13,TRBV19,CASGTSDYNEQFF,TGTGCCAGCGGGACTAGCGACTACAATGAGCAGTTCTTC
few,TRBJ2-7,TRBD1,15,TRBV5-6,CASSPPGQGGREQYF,TGTGCCAGCAGCCCCCCGGGACAGGGAGGTCGGGAGCAGTACTTC
once,TRBJ1-1,-,14,TRBV5-1,CASSPMYSNTEAFF,TGCGCCAGCAGTCCAATGTACTCGAACACTGAAGCTTTCTTT
-,TRBJ2-7,-,11,TRBV6-4,CASNLGYEQYF,TGTGCCTCGAACCTCGGGTACGAGCAGTACTTC
once,TRBJ2-7,TRBD1,14,TRBV6-5,CASISGTGSHEQYF,TGTGCCAGCATCTCCGGGACAGGGAGCCACGAGCAGTACTTC
-,TRBJ2-5,TRBD1,14,TRBV7-3,CASSSQGAGETQYF,TGTGCCAGCAGCTCTCAGGGGGCAGGAGAGACCCAGTACTTC
-,TRBJ1-1,-,14,TRBV3-1/TRBV3-2,CASSPSGVNTEAFF,TGTGCCAGCAGCCCAAGCGGGGTTAACACTGAAGCTTTCTTT
-,TRBJ1-2,TRBD1,15,TRBV6-5,CASSYLQGRRYGYTF,TGTGCCAGCAGCTACCTACAGGGGCGACGGTATGGCTACACCTTC
-,TRBJ1-2,TRBD1,15,TRBV5-1,CASSPRTGANYGYTF,TGCGCCAGCAGCCCTCGGACAGGGGCGAACTATGGCTACACCTTC
-,TRBJ2-1,TRBD2,16,TRBV7-9,CASSLVSSGTYNEQFF,TGTGCCAGCAGCTTAGTTTCTAGCGGGACCTACAATGAGCAGTTCTTC